This is a list of T cell receptor beta chains from one sample in a study of identical twins. TCRdb used MiXCR to reprocess the 5' RACE reads, holding one entry per CDR3 protein. The sample holds around 340,000 distinct CDR3 sequences, roughly 9% seen once. Source material: naive T cells sorted from blood. Every receptor here comes from a woman between 50 and 59 years old in good health. Both conserved end residues are part of each CDR3. D genes are given only for firm matches. Size tells how often a clone was seen (once, few, many) or the class of an expanded clone, and some rows leave it out.

j_gene: TRBJ2-6
d_gene: TRBD2
abundance: NA
v_gene: TRBV12-3/TRBV12-4
CDR3nt: TGTGCCAGCAGTTTTGGGGGGGGACCTGGGGCCAACGTCCTGACTTTC
CDR3aa: CASSFGGGPGANVLTF

j_gene: TRBJ2-3
d_gene: NA
abundance: few
v_gene: TRBV21-1
CDR3nt: TGTGCCAGCAGCAAAAGGGGTGGAGGCACAGATACGCAGTATTTT
CDR3aa: CASSKRGGGTDTQYF

j_gene: TRBJ2-1
d_gene: TRBD2
abundance: many
v_gene: TRBV7-9
CDR3nt: TGTGCCAGCAGCTTAGGAGGACTAGCGGGAGCCTACAATGAGCAGTTCTTC
CDR3aa: CASSLGGLAGAYNEQFF

j_gene: TRBJ1-3
d_gene: TRBD1
abundance: NA
v_gene: TRBV10-3
CDR3nt: TGTGCCACCTTGACAGGGTTTGGAAACACCATATATTTT
CDR3aa: CATLTGFGNTIYF

j_gene: TRBJ1-2
d_gene: TRBD1
abundance: NA
v_gene: TRBV7-2
CDR3nt: TGTGTCAGCAGCTCGACAGGGGTTCTCTATGGCTACACCTTC
CDR3aa: CVSSSTGVLYGYTF

j_gene: TRBJ2-1
d_gene: NA
abundance: few
v_gene: TRBV4-1
CDR3nt: TGCGCCAGCACCCACCATGCGGGCAATGAGCAGTTCTTC
CDR3aa: CASTHHAGNEQFF

j_gene: TRBJ2-7
d_gene: NA
abundance: few
v_gene: TRBV12-3/TRBV12-4
CDR3nt: TGTGCCAGCAGTTTCTGGGACTCGACTTACGAGCAGTACTTC
CDR3aa: CASSFWDSTYEQYF

j_gene: TRBJ2-7
d_gene: NA
abundance: NA
v_gene: TRBV4-1
CDR3nt: TGCGCCAGCAGCCAGGGCAGGGAACGGGGGTACGAGCAGTACTTC
CDR3aa: CASSQGRERGYEQYF

j_gene: TRBJ2-5
d_gene: NA
abundance: NA
v_gene: TRBV20-1
CDR3nt: TGCAGTGCTTACGGGGGTCAAGAGACCCAGTACTTC
CDR3aa: CSAYGGQETQYF

j_gene: TRBJ2-2
d_gene: TRBD1
abundance: NA
v_gene: TRBV3-1
CDR3nt: TGTGCCAGCAGCCTCCGGGACAGTCCCTTCACCGGGGAGCTGTTTTTT
CDR3aa: CASSLRDSPFTGELFF

j_gene: TRBJ2-5
d_gene: NA
abundance: NA
v_gene: TRBV5-1
CDR3nt: TGCGCCAGCAGCTTGTCGGGAGCAGAGACCCAGTACTTC
CDR3aa: CASSLSGAETQYF

j_gene: TRBJ2-7
d_gene: TRBD2
abundance: NA
v_gene: TRBV4-1
CDR3nt: TGCGCCAGCAGCCAAGTAAGGACTAGCGGCTCCTACGAGCAGTACTTC
CDR3aa: CASSQVRTSGSYEQYF

j_gene: TRBJ1-5
d_gene: TRBD1
abundance: many
v_gene: TRBV20-1
CDR3nt: TGCAGTGCTAGACGTGGGACAGGGAAAAGGGAGCCCCAGCATTTT
CDR3aa: CSARRGTGKREPQHF

j_gene: TRBJ2-1
d_gene: NA
abundance: many
v_gene: TRBV10-3
CDR3nt: TGTGCCATCAGTGCACAGCCTTCCACCCTCTACAATGAGCAGTTCTTC
CDR3aa: CAISAQPSTLYNEQFF

j_gene: TRBJ2-1
d_gene: NA
abundance: many
v_gene: TRBV12-3/TRBV12-4
CDR3nt: TGTGCCAGCACCCAGGCGGCAGGGGACTACAATGAGCAGTTCTTC
CDR3aa: CASTQAAGDYNEQFF

j_gene: TRBJ2-1
d_gene: NA
abundance: many
v_gene: TRBV6-5
CDR3nt: TGTGCCAGCAGTGATCGGGACGCAGGGACGAATGAGCAGTTCTTC
CDR3aa: CASSDRDAGTNEQFF

j_gene: TRBJ1-6
d_gene: NA
abundance: few
v_gene: TRBV5-5
CDR3nt: TGTGCCAGCAGCCTACGATCACTCAGAGATAATTCACCCCTCCACTTT
CDR3aa: CASSLRSLRDNSPLHF

j_gene: TRBJ2-1
d_gene: NA
abundance: few
v_gene: TRBV7-2
CDR3nt: TGTGCCAGCAGCTCAGACATGTGGACCGCATGGTTCTTC
CDR3aa: CASSSDMWTAWFF

j_gene: TRBJ2-4
d_gene: NA
abundance: many
v_gene: TRBV5-1
CDR3nt: TGCGCCAGCAGCCCGATGACAGAAAACATTCAGTACTTC
CDR3aa: CASSPMTENIQYF

j_gene: TRBJ2-1
d_gene: TRBD2
abundance: NA
v_gene: TRBV25-1
CDR3nt: TGTGCCAGCAGTGAATGGCGGGGGAATGAGCAGTTCTTC
CDR3aa: CASSEWRGNEQFF

j_gene: TRBJ2-5
d_gene: TRBD2
abundance: few
v_gene: TRBV2
CDR3nt: TGTGCCAGCAGTTCCGGGACTACATTCCAGTACTTC
CDR3aa: CASSSGTTFQYF

j_gene: TRBJ2-7
d_gene: TRBD1
abundance: NA
v_gene: TRBV27
CDR3nt: TGTGCCAGCAGAACGGACAGGGTGGCCTACGAGCAGTACTTC
CDR3aa: CASRTDRVAYEQYF

j_gene: TRBJ2-6
d_gene: NA
abundance: NA
v_gene: TRBV27
CDR3nt: TGTGCCAGCAGTTTACTGGTGTCGGGGACTGGGGCCAACGTCCTGACTTTC
CDR3aa: CASSLLVSGTGANVLTF

j_gene: TRBJ1-1
d_gene: NA
abundance: NA
v_gene: TRBV27
CDR3nt: TGTGCCAGCAGTTTCCAGGGGCGAAACACTGAAGCTTTCTTT
CDR3aa: CASSFQGRNTEAFF

j_gene: TRBJ2-3
d_gene: TRBD1
abundance: few
v_gene: TRBV28
CDR3nt: TGTGCCAGCAGTACGACAGGGATGGGGAATACGCAGTATTTT
CDR3aa: CASSTTGMGNTQYF

j_gene: TRBJ2-1
d_gene: NA
abundance: few
v_gene: TRBV19
CDR3nt: TGTGCCAGTAGTATAACAGAGAGCTCCTACAATGAGCAGTTCTTC
CDR3aa: CASSITESSYNEQFF

j_gene: TRBJ1-1
d_gene: TRBD1
abundance: many
v_gene: TRBV15
CDR3nt: TGTGCCACCAGTGGTTTGGGACAGGAGACTGAAGCTTTCTTT
CDR3aa: CATSGLGQETEAFF

j_gene: TRBJ2-3
d_gene: NA
abundance: many
v_gene: TRBV29-1
CDR3nt: TGCAGCGCCCGCCGAGGCAGGTTAACTACAGATACGCAGTATTTT
CDR3aa: CSARRGRLTTDTQYF

j_gene: TRBJ2-7
d_gene: TRBD2
abundance: NA
v_gene: TRBV7-9
CDR3nt: TGTGCCAGCAGCCCCGGACTAGCGGGAGGGGACGAGCAGTACTTC
CDR3aa: CASSPGLAGGDEQYF

j_gene: TRBJ2-1
d_gene: NA
abundance: NA
v_gene: TRBV24-1
CDR3nt: TGTGCCACCAGTGATTCCAGCAGAAGCTCCTACAATGAGCAGTTCTTC
CDR3aa: CATSDSSRSSYNEQFF

j_gene: TRBJ1-1
d_gene: NA
abundance: many
v_gene: TRBV12-3/TRBV12-4
CDR3nt: TGTGCCAGCAGTTTCGCGGGGCGGAACACTGAAGCTTTCTTT
CDR3aa: CASSFAGRNTEAFF

j_gene: TRBJ1-1
d_gene: NA
abundance: few
v_gene: TRBV5-1
CDR3nt: TGCGCCAGCAGGGATTCCAGGGGCACCTTAGCTGAAGCTTTCTTT
CDR3aa: CASRDSRGTLAEAFF

j_gene: TRBJ2-5
d_gene: TRBD2
abundance: NA
v_gene: TRBV5-1
CDR3nt: TGCGCCAGCAGCTTGTTCGGGAGGGGGATGAACCAAGAGACCCAGTACTTC
CDR3aa: CASSLFGRGMNQETQYF

j_gene: TRBJ1-5
d_gene: NA
abundance: many
v_gene: TRBV20-1
CDR3nt: TGCAGTGTTCCTATGTCAACGACCGGCAATCAGCCCCAGCATTTT
CDR3aa: CSVPMSTTGNQPQHF

j_gene: TRBJ2-1
d_gene: NA
abundance: NA
v_gene: TRBV5-1
CDR3nt: TGCGCCAGCAGCTCGGCCGTAATCTCCTCCTACAATGAGCAGTTCTTC
CDR3aa: CASSSAVISSYNEQFF

j_gene: TRBJ2-3
d_gene: NA
abundance: NA
v_gene: TRBV6-5
CDR3nt: TGTGCCAGCAGTTACTCGCGTCAAGATACGCAGTATTTT
CDR3aa: CASSYSRQDTQYF

j_gene: TRBJ2-1
d_gene: NA
abundance: many
v_gene: TRBV5-1
CDR3nt: TGCGCCAGCAGCTTGTTCCCCCTCTCTGGGACGAATGAGCAGTTCTTC
CDR3aa: CASSLFPLSGTNEQFF

j_gene: TRBJ2-5
d_gene: TRBD2
abundance: many
v_gene: TRBV4-2
CDR3nt: TGTGCCAGCAGCCAAGACGGGGGGGAAGAGACCCAGTACTTC
CDR3aa: CASSQDGGEETQYF

j_gene: TRBJ2-7
d_gene: TRBD1
abundance: NA
v_gene: TRBV12-3/TRBV12-4
CDR3nt: TGTGCCAGTTCTAAAACCGGGACAGGGTCCGAGCAGTACTTC
CDR3aa: CASSKTGTGSEQYF

j_gene: TRBJ1-1
d_gene: NA
abundance: few
v_gene: TRBV20-1
CDR3nt: TGCAGTGCTAGAGCTGCAGCAGGTCGGGAGAACACTGAAGCTTTCTTT
CDR3aa: CSARAAAGRENTEAFF

j_gene: TRBJ2-6
d_gene: NA
abundance: NA
v_gene: TRBV11-2
CDR3nt: TGTGCCAGCAGCTTAGTAGGCGGGTGGGATTCTGGGGCCAACGTCCTGACTTTC
CDR3aa: CASSLVGGWDSGANVLTF

j_gene: TRBJ2-3
d_gene: NA
abundance: NA
v_gene: TRBV11-2
CDR3nt: TGTGCCAGCAGCTTAGGGGAGACGGGAACAGATACGCAGTATTTT
CDR3aa: CASSLGETGTDTQYF

j_gene: TRBJ2-1
d_gene: NA
abundance: few
v_gene: TRBV3-1
CDR3nt: TGTGCCAGCAGTGGGTCGGGGCCCCTCTACAATGAGCAGTTCTTC
CDR3aa: CASSGSGPLYNEQFF

j_gene: TRBJ2-5
d_gene: TRBD2
abundance: few
v_gene: TRBV5-1
CDR3nt: TGCGCCAGCAGCCGAAACCCGACTAGCGGAGGGTACCAAGAGACCCAGTACTTC
CDR3aa: CASSRNPTSGGYQETQYF

j_gene: TRBJ2-7
d_gene: TRBD2
abundance: many
v_gene: TRBV29-1
CDR3nt: TGCAGCGTTCAAGGACTAGCCGTTCTGGGCGAGCAGTACTTC
CDR3aa: CSVQGLAVLGEQYF

j_gene: TRBJ2-1
d_gene: TRBD2
abundance: NA
v_gene: TRBV20-1
CDR3nt: TGCAGTGCTAGTGGACTAGCGGGACGCAATGAGCAGTTCTTC
CDR3aa: CSASGLAGRNEQFF

j_gene: TRBJ2-5
d_gene: TRBD2
abundance: NA
v_gene: TRBV7-9
CDR3nt: TGTGCCAGCAGCGGTAGCGGGAGAGGGGAGACCCAGTACTTC
CDR3aa: CASSGSGRGETQYF